This TCR beta chain was captured in a study of Ad26.COV2.S vaccination and SARS-CoV-2 variants. Regarding treatment: around 19 received Ad26.COV2.S at low or high dose, single or two shots; 5 received placebo; per-sample allocation not given. Samples came from day 63 after the first vaccine or placebo injection. Recruitment in Boston yielded a donor of adult age, 18-55 years. V trimming: 6 bases; J trimming: 0 bases; junction bases outside the gene matches: 16. Germline CDR1 is SNHLY and CDR2 is FYNNEI. The CDR3 length is 19 residues. The data were produced by immunoSEQ multiplex PCR, yet TCRdb's version contains in-frame clones alone and is incomplete. The data show 300,000 to 350,000 clones, less than 90% seen once.

This specimen consisted of peripheral blood, obtained in a trial of Ad26.COV2.S vaccine versus placebo. The TCR originated in a person between 18 and 65 years old who received the Ad26.COV2.S COVID-19 vaccine or a placebo. The chain combines TRBV2 with TRBJ1-4, with 7 positions matching TRBD1. The DNA of the CDR3 is TGTGCCAGCAGCACTAGAAGTGACAGGGATCTTGCAACTAATGAAAAACTGTTTTTT. Protein sequence: CASSTRSDRDLATNEKLFF.